The 32 T cell receptor beta chains presented below share a single source sample, sequenced in a study of blood T cell repertoires in COVID-19. Data came from immunoSEQ multiplex PCR; TCRdb stores just in-frame clones and leaves some out. Here the sample spans roughly 200,000 clones, 84% being singletons. What was sequenced was peripheral blood. The source of these receptors is a woman older than 75 with COVID-19, enrolled during active disease.

The CDR3 DNA is TGTGCCAGCAGCTTAGCGGACAGGGTCGGCGGCTACACCTTC. Translated: CASSLADRVGGYTF. The J gene is TRBJ1-2, the V gene TRBV7-9; 8 nucleotides line up with TRBD1. V trimming: 0 bases; J trimming: 8 bases; junction bases outside the gene matches: 5. The CDR3 length is 14 residues. Germline V gene lookup returns CDR1 SEHNR and CDR2 FQNEAQ (reference sequence).

This chain connects TRBV10-3 to TRBJ2-7; TRBD1 agrees at 10 bases. CDR1 is ENHRY, CDR2 SYGVKD, per germline. The V gene end was trimmed by 4 bases and the J gene end by 5 bases; junction bases not matched to a gene: 8. The CDR3 length is 15 residues. The CDR3 is CAISGTDRGQDEQYF. The CDR3 DNA sequence: TGTGCCATCAGTGGGACTGACAGGGGGCAGGACGAGCAGTACTTC.

The chain carries TRBV7-8 and TRBJ1-5, with 8 bases aligning to TRBD1. The CDR3 length is 14 residues. V dropped 5 bases and J dropped 7; count of bases not matched to a gene: 7. Germline V lookup: CDR1 SGHVS, CDR2 FQNEAQ. CDR3 loop: CASSPGQGEQPQHF. CDR3 bases: TGTGCCAGCAGCCCAGGACAGGGAGAACAGCCCCAGCATTTT.

V is TRBV30 and J is TRBJ2-1, with a weak D call TRBD2 (6 bases). Between the trimmed V and J ends, which lost 0 bases and 10 bases, there was a span of 13 bases. Germline CDR1 reads GTSNPN; CDR2 reads SVGIG (reference sequence). CDR3 length: 13 amino acids. CDR3 region: CAWSVNQAGEQFF. Written as DNA, the CDR3 is TGTGCCTGGAGTGTAAATCAGGCGGGAGAGCAGTTCTTC.

The chain has TRBV5-1 and TRBJ1-3; D uncertain. Trimming removed 4 bases at V and 7 bases at J, with 15 bases between. The CDR3 contains 14 residues. Germline V lookup: CDR1 SGHRS, CDR2 YFSETQ. The CDR3: CASSIPGEWNTIYF. The CDR3 nucleotides are TGCGCCAGCAGCATACCGGGAGAGTGGAACACCATATATTTT.

This clone has only a few counts. The chain links TRBV2 to TRBJ2-3, with 8 bases lining up with TRBD2. The CDR3 is made up of 15 amino acids. Losses at the gene ends were 11 bases for V and 2 bases for J; bases not matched to a gene: 12. Germline CDR1 and CDR2: SNHLY and FYNNEI. CDR3 DNA: TGTGCCGCCCCCGGGGCGGGGGGCCCCACAGATACGCAGTATTTT. It is translated as CAAPGAGGPTDTQYF. The whole variable domain, filled in from reference TRBV2 and TRBJ2-3, reads EPEVTQTPSHQVTQMGQEVILRCVPISNHLYFYWYRQILGQKVEFLVSFYNNEISEKSEIFDDQFSVERPDGSNFTLKIRSTKLEDSAMYFCAAPGAGGPTDTQYFGPGTRLTVL.

This chain links TRBV5-4 with TRBJ2-7; 7 bases match TRBD1. Trimming removed 3 bases from V and 1 base from J; junction bases left unmatched: 7. Germline loops: CDR1 SGHNT, CDR2 YYREEE (reference sequence). The CDR3 covers 15 residues. The CDR3 loop reads CASSYDRTGSYEQYF. CDR3 nucleotides: TGTGCCAGCAGCTATGACAGGACAGGATCCTACGAGCAGTACTTC. Filled out from reference TRBV5-4 and TRBJ2-7, the complete variable domain reads ETGVTQSPTHLIKTRGQQVTLRCSSQSGHNTVSWYQQALGQGPQFIFQYYREEENGRGNFPPRFSGLQFPNYSSELNVNALELDDSALYLCASSYDRTGSYEQYFGPGTRLTVT.

There are a few counts of this clone. V and J are TRBV18 and TRBJ1-2; 8 bases are a match to TRBD1. The CDR3 is made up of 13 amino acids. V lost 5 bases and J lost 4; bases outside the gene matches: 3. Per the germline V gene, CDR1 is KGHSH and CDR2 is LQKENI. The CDR3 spells CASSSQGAYGYTF. The CDR3 coding sequence is TGTGCCAGCTCATCCCAGGGGGCCTATGGCTACACCTTC.

The chain employs TRBV10-1 and TRBJ2-3, with no clear D. The V end lost 8 bases, the J end lost 5 bases, and 14 bases lay between the germline ends. The germline CDR1 and CDR2 sequences are WNHNN and SYGVQD (reference sequence). This CDR3 has 13 amino acids. The chain's CDR3 is CASSEQSGDTQYF. The CDR3 DNA reads as TGCGCCAGCTCTGAGCAATCAGGAGATACGCAGTATTTT.

The V call is TRBV3-1 (or the pseudogene TRBV3-2), the J call TRBJ1-2; D is undetermined. Trimming shortened V by 0 bases and J by 7 bases, and 15 bases separated the two germline ends. Germline V gene lookup returns CDR1 LGHDT and CDR2 YNNKEL (reference sequence). The CDR3 consists of 15 residues. The CDR3 sequence is CASSQEGGYRSGYTF. The CDR3 DNA reads as TGTGCCAGCAGCCAAGAAGGAGGTTATAGGAGTGGCTACACCTTC.

The genes are TRBV7-2 and TRBJ2-1; weak D call: TRBD2 (6 bases). The V and J ends lost 5 bases and 6 bases respectively, with 20 bases between them. The CDR3 length is 16 residues. The germline V gene encodes CDR1 SGHTA and CDR2 FQGNSA. The CDR3 DNA sequence: TGTGCCAGCAGCGAAACCTGGCGGCCCGGGGGCAATGAGCAGTTCTTC. Protein sequence: CASSETWRPGGNEQFF.

The chain employs TRBV5-1 and TRBJ1-4, with 9 bases that match TRBD1. The germline V gene has CDR1 SGHRS and CDR2 YFSETQ. V gave up 4 bases and J gave up 3 bases; unmatched junction bases: 10. CDR3 length: 17 amino acids. CDR3 sequence reads: CASSPGTGSTANEKLFF. For the CDR3, the DNA is TGCGCCAGCAGCCCCGGGACAGGGAGCACCGCTAATGAAAAACTGTTTTTT.

The CDR3 protein is CASSWRSKSDEKLFF. For the CDR3, the DNA is TGCGCCAGCAGCTGGCGATCGAAAAGCGATGAAAAACTGTTTTTT. The chain uses TRBV4-3 and TRBJ1-4; D uncertain. CDR1 and CDR2 (germline): LGHNA, YSLEER. The CDR3 has 15 residues. V was pared by 5 bases and J by 6 bases, with 16 bases between.

The chain carries TRBV14 and TRBJ2-1; TRBD2 agrees at 8 bases. J lost 6 bases, V lost 2 bases, and 3 bases had no gene match. CDR1 is SGHDN and CDR2 is FVKESK in the germline V gene. The CDR3 sequence is 14 residues long. CDR3 loop: CASSQQLAANEQFF. CDR3 DNA: TGTGCCAGCAGCCAACAACTAGCGGCCAATGAGCAGTTCTTC.

Remarks on this clone: Distinct nucleotide sequences in the sample also encode this CDR3. This chain connects TRBV5-1 to TRBJ2-2, with D possibly TRBD1 on 6 matching bases. Germline V CDR1 and CDR2: SGHRS, YFSETQ. V was clipped by 0 bases and J by 6 bases, with 9 bases between them. This CDR3 spans 14 amino acids. This CDR3 is CASSLATGPGELFF. Written as DNA, the CDR3 is TGCGCCAGCAGCTTGGCCACAGGGCCCGGGGAGCTGTTTTTT.

This clone was detected a few times. The J gene is TRBJ1-1, the V gene TRBV7-9; 11 bases fit TRBD1. The CDR3 has 16 residues. Germline trimming cut 2 bases from V and 4 bases from J; bases unmatched to any gene: 6. Germline CDR1 and CDR2: SEHNR and FQNEAQ (reference sequence). The CDR3 DNA follows: TGTGCCAGCAGCTTATCAGGACAGGGGGCTTTCACTGAAGCTTTCTTT. Residues: CASSLSGQGAFTEAFF.

The J gene is TRBJ1-2, the V gene TRBV28; 9 bases line up with TRBD1. CDR3 length equals 14 residues. V was pared by 7 bases and J by 4 bases, with 7 bases of the junction left unmatched. CDR1 is MDHEN, CDR2 SYDVKM, per germline. The CDR3 region is CASTTGGGLYGYTF. The CDR3 DNA follows: TGTGCCAGCACCACAGGGGGCGGCCTCTATGGCTACACCTTC.

The CDR3 protein is CASSPGQGNKQPQHF. DNA of the CDR3: TGTGCCAGCTCACCTGGACAGGGGAATAAACAGCCCCAGCATTTT. This chain uses TRBV18 with TRBJ1-5, with 9 nucleotides matching TRBD1. This CDR3 has 15 amino acids. Trimming took 3 bases from V and 7 from J; bases not matched to a gene: 7. The germline V gene has CDR1 KGHSH and CDR2 LQKENI.

This rearrangement joins TRBV7-9 to TRBJ1-4; 9 bases map to TRBD1. Germline trimming cut 4 bases from V and 5 bases from J; bases unmatched to any gene: 5. The CDR3 consists of 15 residues. CDR1 and CDR2 (germline): SEHNR, FQNEAQ (reference sequence). In nucleotides, the CDR3 is TGTGCCAGCAGCTACCCGGGACAGGGAAATGAAAAACTGTTTTTT. Residues: CASSYPGQGNEKLFF.

V gene TRBV6-4 combines with J gene TRBJ1-2; possibly TRBD1 for D (5 bases). This CDR3 region has 14 residues. Trimming cost V 0 bases and J 4 bases, with 9 bases left between them. Germline values: CDR1 MRHNA, CDR2 SNTAGT. This CDR3 is CASSDSGGAYGYTF. DNA for the CDR3: TGTGCCAGCAGTGACTCGGGGGGAGCCTATGGCTACACCTTC.

V usage is TRBV28 and J usage is TRBJ1-3; D call uncertain. V lost 7 bases and J 0 bases, leaving 10 bases between the germline ends. In germline, CDR1 is MDHEN, CDR2 SYDVKM. The CDR3 length is 14 residues. The DNA of the CDR3 is TGTGCCAGCATTAACTCCCCCTCTGGAAACACCATATATTTT. Its translation: CASINSPSGNTIYF.

This chain links TRBV5-4 with TRBJ1-6; D is unresolved. Between the trimmed V and J ends, which lost 1 base and 0 bases, there was a span of 17 bases. CDR1 and CDR2 (germline): SGHNT, YYREEE (reference sequence). The CDR3 loop spans 19 amino acids. The CDR3 nucleotides are TGTGCCAGCAGCTTGAGTCTAGGCACACCTAGCTCCTATAATTCACCCCTCCACTTT. Amino acid sequence: CASSLSLGTPSSYNSPLHF.

The chain employs TRBV28 and TRBJ2-1; D remains unclear. Trimming pared 4 bases from V and 2 bases from J, leaving 15 bases between. CDR3 length equals 16 residues. The germline V gene encodes CDR1 MDHEN and CDR2 SYDVKM. The CDR3 bases are TGTGCCAGCAGTTCGGCGGCGACCAAGGCCTACAATGAGCAGTTCTTC. Amino acid sequence: CASSSAATKAYNEQFF.

The chain links TRBV25-1 to TRBJ1-4, with D possibly TRBD1 on 6 matching bases. V was cut by 2 bases and J by 8 bases, with 15 bases left in between. This CDR3 spans 15 amino acids. The V gene's germline CDR1 is MGHDK and CDR2 SYGVNS. CDR3 sequence: CASSEARGGREKLFF. The DNA of the CDR3 is TGTGCCAGCAGTGAAGCCAGAGGGGGTCGGGAAAAACTGTTTTTT.

This rearrangement joins TRBV10-3 to TRBJ1-2; TRBD1 agrees at 10 bases. Per germline, CDR1 ENHRY and CDR2 SYGVKD. This CDR3 is built from 14 residues. The trim removed 6 bases at V and 3 bases at J, leaving 4 bases unmatched. The DNA of the CDR3 is TGTGCCATCAGACCCGGGACAGGGGACTATGGCTACACCTTC. This gives the protein CAIRPGTGDYGYTF.

The chain combines TRBV19 with TRBJ1-5; 10 bases are a match to TRBD1. The CDR3 consists of 20 residues. Trimming removed 1 base from V and 1 base from J; junction bases left unmatched: 13. Germline lookup yields CDR1 LNHDA and CDR2 SQIVND (reference sequence). CDR3: CASSIGVGQGIGVSNQPQHF. As DNA, the CDR3 is TGTGCCAGTAGTATAGGCGTGGGACAGGGGATAGGAGTAAGCAATCAGCCCCAGCATTTT.

V is TRBV7-7 and J is TRBJ2-3, with TRBD2 identical over 11 bases. The V gene end was trimmed by 2 bases and the J gene end by 4 bases; junction bases not matched to a gene: 2. Germline assignment: CDR1 SSHAT and CDR2 FNYEAQ (reference sequence). CDR3 length: 15 residues. The chain's CDR3 is CASSLLAGGPDTQYF. Here the CDR3 DNA reads TGTGCCAGCAGCTTATTAGCGGGGGGGCCAGATACGCAGTATTTT. The entire variable domain, with the rest obtained from reference TRBV7-7 and TRBJ2-3, is as follows: GAGVSQSPRYKVTKRGQDVTLRCDPISSHATLYWYQQALGQGPEFLTYFNYEAQPDKSGLPSDRFSAERPEGSISTLTIQRTEQRDSAMYRCASSLLAGGPDTQYFGPGTRLTVL.

CDR3 sequence reads: CASSAGGKLSNYGYTF. The DNA for the CDR3 is TGTGCCAGCAGCGCCGGGGGGAAGCTATCTAACTATGGCTACACCTTC. The V call is TRBV9, the J call TRBJ1-2, with a tentative D call TRBD1 (5 bases). Trimming left V 3 bases short and J 0 bases short, with 15 bases between. This CDR3 contains 16 residues. Germline CDR1 SGDLS, CDR2 YYNGEE.

CDR3 sequence reads: CASRDRGPSGTEAFF. The CDR3 DNA reads TGTGCCAGTAGGGACAGGGGGCCTAGTGGCACTGAAGCTTTCTTT. V and J are TRBV19 and TRBJ1-1; TRBD1 aligns across 11 bases. The trim removed 6 bases at V and 4 bases at J, leaving 7 bases unmatched. The length of the CDR3 is 15 residues. From germline, CDR1 is LNHDA and CDR2 SQIVND (reference sequence).

The chain uses TRBV3-1 (or the pseudogene TRBV3-2) and TRBJ2-5; 7 nucleotides match TRBD1. Losses at the gene ends were 4 bases for V and 4 bases for J; bases not matched to a gene: 6. Germline values: CDR1 LGHDT, CDR2 YNNKEL (reference sequence). The CDR3 totals 14 residues. CDR3 nucleotide sequence: TGTGCCAGCAGCCCCACGACAGGGCGAGAGACCCAGTACTTC. It codes for CASSPTTGRETQYF.

V and J are TRBV5-1 and TRBJ1-2, with 11 bases that match TRBD1. Germline CDR1 SGHRS, CDR2 YFSETQ. CDR3 length equals 15 residues. Trimming at V came to 4 bases and at J to 6 bases, leaving 8 bases not matched to a gene. CDR3 coding DNA: TGCGCCAGCAGCGTAAGGACAGGGGGCAGTGATGGCTACACCTTC. Protein sequence: CASSVRTGGSDGYTF.

This chain links TRBV5-1 with TRBJ1-4; perhaps TRBD1 as D (5 bases). Germline assignment: CDR1 SGHRS and CDR2 YFSETQ. The V end was cut by 4 bases, the J end by 0 bases, with 7 bases between. The CDR3 has 14 residues. The CDR3 region has the DNA TGCGCCAGCAGCCAAGGGGCAACTAATGAAAAACTGTTTTTT. As protein: CASSQGATNEKLFF.